This T cell receptor beta chain was found in a study of blood T cell repertoires in COVID-19. Data came from immunoSEQ multiplex PCR; TCRdb stores just in-frame clones and leaves some out. Altogether about 180,000 clones are present, approximately 90% being singletons, with the ten largest covering 4% to 5%. The CDR3 totals 11 residues. Material for sequencing was peripheral blood. The sequence was collected from a woman between 25 and 40 years old with acute or convalescent COVID-19. The chain carries TRBV21-1 and TRBJ2-1; the listed D gene, TRBD2, was not tested against the DNA. TRBV21-1 is an annotated pseudogene. The CDR3 sequence: CASTLDNEQFF. CDR3 DNA: TGTGCCAGCACACTCGACAATGAGCAGTTCTTC.